The 6 T cell receptor beta chains below come from one sample, sequenced in a study of blood T cell repertoires in COVID-19. Assay used: immunoSEQ multiplex PCR; TCRdb lists only in-frame clones, some missing. The sample comprises 95,000 to 100,000 clones, under 90% of which are singletons, and approximately 22% rests with the top ten. The sample was peripheral blood. All receptors come from a human donor in a cohort sampled during active COVID-19.

The chain recombines TRBV3-1 (or the pseudogene TRBV3-2) with TRBJ1-5, with D possibly being TRBD1 (5 bases). V lost 4 bases to trimming and J lost 4 bases, with 8 bases between them. Looked up from germline, CDR1 is LGHDT and CDR2 is YNNKEL (reference sequence). The CDR3 totals 13 residues. In DNA form, the CDR3 reads TGTGCCAGCAGCCTAAGACAGAATCAGCCCCAGCATTTT. Its protein is CASSLRQNQPQHF.

This clone was observed a single time. This sequence joins TRBV29-1 and TRBJ2-1; D call uncertain. Germline V lookup: CDR1 SQVTM, CDR2 ANQGSEA. V lost 4 bases to trimming and J lost 3 bases, with 13 bases between them. The CDR3 is 14 residues long. As DNA, the CDR3 is TGCAGCGTTGGAGGCCTCAATCTCTACAATGAGCAGTTCTTC. Amino acids: CSVGGLNLYNEQFF.

The genes are TRBV7-8 and TRBJ1-1; D unresolved. Trimming shortened V by 0 bases and J by 4 bases, and 9 bases separated the two germline ends. This CDR3 spans 14 amino acids. The germline V gene has CDR1 SGHVS and CDR2 FQNEAQ. The CDR3 coding sequence is TGTGCCAGCAGCTTAGCGCGCACAGTCACTGAAGCTTTCTTT. It is translated as CASSLARTVTEAFF.

This clone was seen only a few times. V is TRBV18 and J is TRBJ1-1, with a weak D call TRBD1 (5 bases). Trimming took off 0 bases at V and 7 bases at J, with 15 bases between the two ends. Germline-derived CDR1 and CDR2 are KGHSH and LQKENI. The CDR3 loop spans 15 amino acids. CDR3 coding DNA: TGTGCCAGCTCACCACCTCCAGGGTTTTCAAGTGAAGCTTTCTTT. This translates into CASSPPPGFSSEAFF. Supplemented by reference TRBV18 and TRBJ1-1, the full variable domain reads NAGVMQNPRHLVRRRGQEARLRCSPMKGHSHVYWYRQLPEEGLKFMVYLQKENIIDESGMPKERFSAEFPKEGPSILRIQQVVRGDSAAYFCASSPPPGFSSEAFFGQGTRLTVV.

The chain uses TRBV29-1 and TRBJ1-2; TRBD1 matches 11 bases. CDR3 size: 15 residues. In germline, CDR1 is SQVTM, CDR2 ANQGSEA. The V segment lost 6 bases and the J segment 4 bases; nucleotides outside the gene matches: 10. The CDR3 DNA reads TGCAGCGTCGAGGGATGGACAGGGGGCCTCTATGGCTACACCTTC. This encodes CSVEGWTGGLYGYTF.

This clone was recorded only once. This chain connects TRBV7-2 to TRBJ1-5; 8 nucleotides align to TRBD1. The CDR3 consists of 15 residues. Germline CDR1 reads SGHTA; CDR2 reads FQGNSA. Losses at the gene ends were 5 bases for V and 3 bases for J; bases not matched to a gene: 6. The CDR3 DNA reads TGTGCCAGCAGCACCGGGACAGGTTTCAATCAGCCCCAGCATTTT. Its protein is CASSTGTGFNQPQHF.